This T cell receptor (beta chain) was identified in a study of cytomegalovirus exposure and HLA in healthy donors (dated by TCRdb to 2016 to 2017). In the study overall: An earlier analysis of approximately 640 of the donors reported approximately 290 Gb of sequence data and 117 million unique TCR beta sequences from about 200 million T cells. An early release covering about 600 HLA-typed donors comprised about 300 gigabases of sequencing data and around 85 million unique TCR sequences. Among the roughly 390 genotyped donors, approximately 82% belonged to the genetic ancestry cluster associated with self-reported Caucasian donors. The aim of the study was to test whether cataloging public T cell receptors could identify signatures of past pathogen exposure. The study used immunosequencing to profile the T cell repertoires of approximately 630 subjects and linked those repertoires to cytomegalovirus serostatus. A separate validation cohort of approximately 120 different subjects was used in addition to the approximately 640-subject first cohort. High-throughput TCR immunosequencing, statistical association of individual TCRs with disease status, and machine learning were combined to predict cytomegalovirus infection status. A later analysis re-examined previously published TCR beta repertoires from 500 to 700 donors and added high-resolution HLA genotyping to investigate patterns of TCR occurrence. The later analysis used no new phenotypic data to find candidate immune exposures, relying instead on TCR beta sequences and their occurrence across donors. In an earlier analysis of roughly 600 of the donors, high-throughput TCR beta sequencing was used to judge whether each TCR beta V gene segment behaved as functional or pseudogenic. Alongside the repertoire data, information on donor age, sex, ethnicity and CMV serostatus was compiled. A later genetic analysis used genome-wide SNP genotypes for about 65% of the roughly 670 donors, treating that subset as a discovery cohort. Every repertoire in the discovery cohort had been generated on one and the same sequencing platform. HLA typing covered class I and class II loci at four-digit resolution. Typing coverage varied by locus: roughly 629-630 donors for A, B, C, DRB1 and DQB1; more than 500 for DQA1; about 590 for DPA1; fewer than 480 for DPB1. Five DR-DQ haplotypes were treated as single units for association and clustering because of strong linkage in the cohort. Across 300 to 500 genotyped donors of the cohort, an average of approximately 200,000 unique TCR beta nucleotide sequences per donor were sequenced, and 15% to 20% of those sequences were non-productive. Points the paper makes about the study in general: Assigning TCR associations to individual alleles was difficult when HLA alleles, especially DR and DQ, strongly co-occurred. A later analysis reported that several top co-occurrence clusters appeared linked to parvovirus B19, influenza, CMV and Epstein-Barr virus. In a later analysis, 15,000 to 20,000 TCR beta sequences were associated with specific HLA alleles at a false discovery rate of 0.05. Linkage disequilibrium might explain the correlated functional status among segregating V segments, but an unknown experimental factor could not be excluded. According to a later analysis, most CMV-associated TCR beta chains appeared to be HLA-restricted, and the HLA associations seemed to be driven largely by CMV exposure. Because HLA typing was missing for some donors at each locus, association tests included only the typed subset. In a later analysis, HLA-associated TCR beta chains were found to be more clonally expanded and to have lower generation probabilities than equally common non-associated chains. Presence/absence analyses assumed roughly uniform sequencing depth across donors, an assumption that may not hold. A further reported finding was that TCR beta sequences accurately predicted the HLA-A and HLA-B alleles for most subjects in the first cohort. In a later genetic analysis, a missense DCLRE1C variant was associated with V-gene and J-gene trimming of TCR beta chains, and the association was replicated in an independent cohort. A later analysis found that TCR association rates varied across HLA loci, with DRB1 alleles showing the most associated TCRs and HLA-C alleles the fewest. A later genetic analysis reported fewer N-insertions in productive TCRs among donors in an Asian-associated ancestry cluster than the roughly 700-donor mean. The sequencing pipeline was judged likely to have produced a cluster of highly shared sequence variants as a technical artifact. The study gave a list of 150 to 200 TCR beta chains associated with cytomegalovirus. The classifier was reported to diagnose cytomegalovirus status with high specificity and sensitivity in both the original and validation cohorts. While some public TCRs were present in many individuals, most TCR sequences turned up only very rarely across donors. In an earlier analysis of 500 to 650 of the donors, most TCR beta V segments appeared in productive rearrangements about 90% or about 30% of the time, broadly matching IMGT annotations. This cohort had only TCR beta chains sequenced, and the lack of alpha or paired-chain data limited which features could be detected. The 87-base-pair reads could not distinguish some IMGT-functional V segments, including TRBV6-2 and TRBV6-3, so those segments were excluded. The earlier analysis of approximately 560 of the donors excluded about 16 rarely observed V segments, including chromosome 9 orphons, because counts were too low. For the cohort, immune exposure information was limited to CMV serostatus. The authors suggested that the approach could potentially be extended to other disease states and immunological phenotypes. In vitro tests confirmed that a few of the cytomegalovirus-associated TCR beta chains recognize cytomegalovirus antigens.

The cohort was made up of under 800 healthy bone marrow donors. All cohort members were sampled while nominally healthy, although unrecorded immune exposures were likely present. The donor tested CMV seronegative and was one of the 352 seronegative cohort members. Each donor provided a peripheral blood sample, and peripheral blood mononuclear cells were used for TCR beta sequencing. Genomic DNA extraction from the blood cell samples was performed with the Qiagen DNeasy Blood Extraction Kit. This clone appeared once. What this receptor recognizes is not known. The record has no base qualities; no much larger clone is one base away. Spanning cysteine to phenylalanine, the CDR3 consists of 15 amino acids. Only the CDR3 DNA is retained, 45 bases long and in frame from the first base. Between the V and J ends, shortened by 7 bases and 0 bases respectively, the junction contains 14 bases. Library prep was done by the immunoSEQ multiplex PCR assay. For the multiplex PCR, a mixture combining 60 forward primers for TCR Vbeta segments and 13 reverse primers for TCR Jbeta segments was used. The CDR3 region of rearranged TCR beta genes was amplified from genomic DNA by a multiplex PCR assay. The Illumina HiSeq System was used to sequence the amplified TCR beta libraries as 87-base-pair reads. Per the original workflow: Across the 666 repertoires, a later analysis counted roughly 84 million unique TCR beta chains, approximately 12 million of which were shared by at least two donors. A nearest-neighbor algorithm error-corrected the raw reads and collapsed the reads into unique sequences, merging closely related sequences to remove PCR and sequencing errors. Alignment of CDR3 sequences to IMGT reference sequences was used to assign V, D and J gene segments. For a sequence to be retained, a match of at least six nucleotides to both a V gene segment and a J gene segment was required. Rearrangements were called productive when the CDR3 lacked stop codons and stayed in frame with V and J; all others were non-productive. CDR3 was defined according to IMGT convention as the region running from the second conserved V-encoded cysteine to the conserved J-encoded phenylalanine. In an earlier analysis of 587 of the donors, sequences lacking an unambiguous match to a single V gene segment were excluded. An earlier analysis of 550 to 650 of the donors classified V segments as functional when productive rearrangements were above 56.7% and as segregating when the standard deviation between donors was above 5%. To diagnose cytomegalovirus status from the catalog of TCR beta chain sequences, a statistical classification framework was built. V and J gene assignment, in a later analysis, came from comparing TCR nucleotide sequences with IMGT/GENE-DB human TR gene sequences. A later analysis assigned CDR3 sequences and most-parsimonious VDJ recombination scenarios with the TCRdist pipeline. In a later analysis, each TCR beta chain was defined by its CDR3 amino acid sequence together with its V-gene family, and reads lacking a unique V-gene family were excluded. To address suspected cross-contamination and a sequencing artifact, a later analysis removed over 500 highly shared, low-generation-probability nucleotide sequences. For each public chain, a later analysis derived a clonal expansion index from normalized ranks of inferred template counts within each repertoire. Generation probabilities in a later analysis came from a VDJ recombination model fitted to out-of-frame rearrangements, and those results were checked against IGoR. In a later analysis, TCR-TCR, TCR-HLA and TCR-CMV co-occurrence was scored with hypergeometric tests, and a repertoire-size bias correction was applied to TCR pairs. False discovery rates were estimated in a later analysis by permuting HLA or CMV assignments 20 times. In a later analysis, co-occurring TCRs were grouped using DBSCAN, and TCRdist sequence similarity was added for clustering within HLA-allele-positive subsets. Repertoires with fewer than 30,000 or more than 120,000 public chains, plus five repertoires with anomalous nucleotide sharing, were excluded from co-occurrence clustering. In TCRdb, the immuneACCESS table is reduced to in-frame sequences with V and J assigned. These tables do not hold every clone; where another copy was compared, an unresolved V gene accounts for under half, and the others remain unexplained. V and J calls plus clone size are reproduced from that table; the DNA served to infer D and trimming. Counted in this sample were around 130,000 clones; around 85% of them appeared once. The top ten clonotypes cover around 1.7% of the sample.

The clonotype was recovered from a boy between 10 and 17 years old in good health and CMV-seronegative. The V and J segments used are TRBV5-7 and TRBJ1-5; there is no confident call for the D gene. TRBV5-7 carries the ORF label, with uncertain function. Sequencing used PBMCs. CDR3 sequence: CASDFGGYSNQPQHF. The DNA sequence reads TGTGCCAGCGACTTTGGCGGTTATAGCAATCAGCCCCAGCATTTT.